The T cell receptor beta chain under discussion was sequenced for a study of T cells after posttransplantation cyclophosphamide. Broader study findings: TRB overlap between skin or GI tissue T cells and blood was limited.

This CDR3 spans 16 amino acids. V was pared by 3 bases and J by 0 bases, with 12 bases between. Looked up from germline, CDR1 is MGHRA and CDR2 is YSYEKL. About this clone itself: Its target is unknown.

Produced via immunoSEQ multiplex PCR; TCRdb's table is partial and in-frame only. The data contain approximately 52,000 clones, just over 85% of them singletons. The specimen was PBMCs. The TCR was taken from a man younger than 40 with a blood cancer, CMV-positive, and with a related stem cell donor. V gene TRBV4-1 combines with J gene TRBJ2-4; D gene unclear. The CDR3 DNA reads TGCGCCAGCAGCCATATGGCGGATATAGCCAAAAACATTCAGTACTTC. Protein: CASSHMADIAKNIQYF.